Below, 24 T cell receptor beta chains from the same sample are listed, as sequenced in a study of CD8+ T cells in alopecia areata. As to treatment: oral pan-JAK inhibitor, 5-10 mg twice daily. In each case, RNA was isolated and then reverse transcribed into cDNA as the sequencing template. The protocol was immunoSEQ multiplex PCR, while the TCRdb copy is restricted to in-frame clones and leaves out a portion. Of 130,000 or so clones detected, approximately 86% appear once; the ten largest clones hold less than 15%. The input for sequencing was CD8+ T cells sorted from blood, taken at week 4, from a patient treated with tofacitinib. Receptors were obtained from a human donor with alopecia areata.

The rearrangement uses TRBV4-1 and TRBJ2-1; 10 bases match TRBD2. Germline V gene sequence: CDR1 MGHRA, CDR2 YSYEKL. The length of the CDR3 is 13 residues. V lost 3 bases and J lost 9; bases outside the gene matches: 2. DNA of the CDR3: TGCGCCAGCAGCCAGGGGACTAGCGCTGAGCAGTTCTTC. This translates into CASSQGTSAEQFF.

The chain recombines TRBV27 with TRBJ2-5, with 10 bases fitting TRBD1. Germline lookup yields CDR1 MNHEY and CDR2 SMNVEV (reference sequence). The CDR3 totals 15 residues. With 5 bases clipped from V and 1 base from J, the junction kept 4 bases outside the gene matches. The CDR3 bases are TGTGCCAGCAGTCTGACAGGGGGCCTCCAAGAGACCCAGTACTTC. This codes for CASSLTGGLQETQYF.

The chain is built from TRBV5-6 and TRBJ1-2; 7 bases line up with TRBD1. Germline V CDR1 and CDR2: SGHDT, YYEEEE. The V and J ends lost 1 base and 0 bases, in that order; junction bases with no gene match: 6. CDR3 length: 16 amino acids. CDR3 sequence: CASSLSGTETNYGYTF. The CDR3 nucleotides are TGTGCCAGCAGCTTGTCCGGGACAGAGACTAACTATGGCTACACCTTC.

The gene calls are TRBV29-1 and TRBJ2-7; the D call may be TRBD1 or TRBD2 (5 bases each). Trimming took 6 bases from V and 4 from J, leaving 16 bases between them. The CDR3 length is 13 residues. Per the germline V gene, CDR1 is SQVTM and CDR2 is ANQGSEA. The CDR3: CSVTGRGSYEQYF. Here the CDR3 DNA reads TGCAGCGTCACGGGACGCGGGTCTTACGAGCAGTACTTC.

The count of this clone is one. The CDR3 coding sequence is TGTGCCACCAGCGTAGGTCCTATAGCGCTCAATGAGCAGTTCTTC. It yields the protein CATSVGPIALNEQFF. This chain links TRBV15 with TRBJ2-1, with TRBD2 as a possible D gene (5 bases). The CDR3 extends over 15 amino acids. V dropped 5 bases and J dropped 6 bases, with 17 bases sitting between them. Germline V gene sequence: CDR1 LNHNV, CDR2 YYDKDF (reference sequence).

This clone was seen just once. This chain joins TRBV6-5 and TRBJ2-7; 11 bases are shared with TRBD1. J lost 2 bases, V lost 6 bases, and 3 bases had no gene match. This CDR3 region has 14 residues. Germline V CDR1 and CDR2: MNHEY, SVGAGI. DNA of the CDR3: TGTGCCAGCAGGGGACAGGGGGAAACCTACGAGCAGTACTTC. Residues: CASRGQGETYEQYF.

For the CDR3, the DNA is TGTGCCAGCATTTATTTCGCGGGGGAGAACACCGGGGAGCTGTTTTTT. Translated: CASIYFAGENTGELFF. V is TRBV2 and J is TRBJ2-2; 7 nucleotides agree with TRBD2. Germline CDR1 reads SNHLY; CDR2 reads FYNNEI. V lost 7 bases, J lost 1 base, and 9 bases stayed unmatched. The CDR3 loop spans 16 amino acids.

This chain connects TRBV29-1 to TRBJ2-7, with 9 positions matching TRBD1. The CDR3 spans 16 residues. Germline V gene data show CDR1 as SQVTM and CDR2 as ANQGSEA. V shed 6 bases and J 3 bases; nucleotides not matched to a gene: 15. In nucleotides, the CDR3 is TGCAGCGTCGCCGGGACAGGGAGTGTTAGGTTCTACGAGCAGTACTTC. This codes for CSVAGTGSVRFYEQYF.

The genes are TRBV30 and TRBJ2-3; 7 bases map to TRBD1. Germline trimming cut 2 bases from V and 5 bases from J; bases unmatched to any gene: 10. The CDR3 is 15 residues long. The germline CDR1 and CDR2 sequences are GTSNPN and SVGIG (reference sequence). CDR3 in DNA: TGTGCCTGGAGTCCTCGGGACAGCCCGCGAGATACGCAGTATTTT. This encodes CAWSPRDSPRDTQYF. The whole variable domain, remainder taken from reference TRBV30 and TRBJ2-3, is SQTIHQWPATLVQPVGSPLSLECTVEGTSNPNLYWYRQAAGRGLQLLFYSVGIGQISSEVPQNLSASRPQDRQFILSSKKLLLSDSGFYLCAWSPRDSPRDTQYFGPGTRLTVL.

The chain recombines TRBV6-6 with TRBJ2-7; D is perhaps TRBD1 (6 bases). The CDR3 covers 14 residues. Trimming removed 4 bases from V and 5 bases from J, with 15 bases in between. The V gene's germline CDR1 is MNHNY and CDR2 SVGAGI (reference sequence). The CDR3 sequence: CASSFPGDRNEQYF. Written as DNA, the CDR3 is TGTGCCAGCAGTTTCCCAGGAGACAGGAACGAGCAGTACTTC.

The chain combines TRBV10-3 with TRBJ2-7; TRBD2 aligns across 7 bases. Germline lookup yields CDR1 ENHRY and CDR2 SYGVKD. The CDR3 runs 13 residues. V was pared by 0 bases and J by 5 bases, with 1 base of the junction left unmatched. The CDR3 nucleotides are TGTGCCATCAGTGAGTCGGGGGGGGACGAGCAGTACTTC. Translated, it gives CAISESGGDEQYF.

This clone was detected only once. This chain joins TRBV29-1 and TRBJ1-1; no firm D call. V was pared by 0 bases and J by 0 bases, with 11 bases between. The CDR3 is 15 amino acids. CDR1 is SQVTM, CDR2 ANQGSEA, per germline. In DNA form, the CDR3 reads TGCAGCGTTGAAGATCAGAGCGGGATGAACACTGAAGCTTTCTTT. The encoded protein is CSVEDQSGMNTEAFF.

This chain connects TRBV7-8 to TRBJ2-5, with D unclear. V was trimmed by 5 bases and J by 5 bases, leaving 12 bases between them. Germline CDR1 reads SGHVS; CDR2 reads FQNEAQ. The CDR3 loop spans 13 amino acids. CDR3 sequence: CASSLNPWETQYF. The CDR3 DNA is TGTGCCAGCAGCCTAAATCCATGGGAGACCCAGTACTTC.

Here the CDR3 reads CSVEGGAFKYNEQFF. CDR3 bases: TGCAGCGTTGAAGGAGGGGCTTTCAAGTACAATGAGCAGTTCTTC. The chain has TRBV29-1 and TRBJ2-1, with D perhaps being TRBD1 or TRBD2 (5 bases each). The CDR3 is made up of 15 amino acids. V was pared by 1 base and J by 4 bases, with 14 bases between. Per the germline V gene, CDR1 is SQVTM and CDR2 is ANQGSEA.

The chain couples TRBV29-1 to TRBJ2-1; TRBD2 aligns across 11 bases. The V gene end was trimmed by 3 bases and the J gene end by 6 bases; junction bases not matched to a gene: 7. CDR1 and CDR2 (germline): SQVTM, ANQGSEA. The CDR3 totals 15 residues. The CDR3 DNA follows: TGCAGCGTTGAGTTAGCGGGGGGGACTCTCAATGAGCAGTTCTTC. Amino acids: CSVELAGGTLNEQFF.

The chain combines TRBV27 with TRBJ1-5; 9 positions match TRBD1. Per the germline V gene, CDR1 is MNHEY and CDR2 is SMNVEV (reference sequence). The CDR3 has 15 residues. The trim removed 4 bases at V and 2 bases at J, leaving 3 bases unmatched. CDR3 nucleotide sequence: TGTGCCAGCAGTTGGACAGGGGCACGCAATCAGCCCCAGCATTTT. Translating it yields CASSWTGARNQPQHF.

The V and J genes are TRBV21-1 and TRBJ2-1; no DNA check was done on the table's D call, TRBD1. TRBV21-1 is a recognized pseudogene. The CDR3 has 15 amino acids. In DNA form, the CDR3 reads TGTGCCAGCAGCAAACTAGGACAGGGGCCCAATGAGCAGTTCTTC. It specifies CASSKLGQGPNEQFF.

CDR3 DNA: TGCAGCGTTCGTGGGACAGGGGGTAATGGCTACACCTTC. Its translation is CSVRGTGGNGYTF. The chain has TRBV29-1 and TRBJ1-2, with 11 bases lining up with TRBD1. The CDR3 has 13 amino acids. J gave up 6 bases and V 5 bases, and 5 bases lay outside the gene matches. The germline V gene has CDR1 SQVTM and CDR2 ANQGSEA.

Here the CDR3 DNA reads TGTGCCTGGACCGACCTCGGGACAGATAACACCGGGGAGCTGTTTTTT. Protein product: CAWTDLGTDNTGELFF. J is TRBJ2-2 and V is TRBV30; 7 nucleotides align to TRBD1. Germline CDR1 is GTSNPN and CDR2 is SVGIG (reference sequence). V trimming: 4 bases; J trimming: 2 bases; junction bases outside the gene matches: 10. This CDR3 spans 16 amino acids.

V is TRBV7-9 and J is TRBJ2-7; D gene uncertain. CDR1 is SEHNR and CDR2 is FQNEAQ in the germline V gene (reference sequence). Trimming stripped 5 bases from V and 2 bases from J, with 10 bases between. CDR3 length equals 13 residues. In DNA, the CDR3 is TGTGCCAGCAGCGCCATTCGAGCCTACGAGCAGTACTTC. It is translated as CASSAIRAYEQYF.

The chain joins TRBV7-9 to TRBJ2-7, with a possible D match to TRBD1 (6 bases). The length of the CDR3 is 15 residues. Trimming shortened V by 0 bases and J by 4 bases, and 13 bases separated the two germline ends. Germline CDR1 is SEHNR and CDR2 is FQNEAQ (reference sequence). The CDR3: CASSLALDSSYEQYF. CDR3 bases: TGTGCCAGCAGCTTAGCGTTGGACAGCTCTTACGAGCAGTACTTC.

The chain has TRBV13 and TRBJ2-7; D is uncertain. The CDR3 has 12 amino acids. V lost 1 base to trimming and J lost 4 bases, with 5 bases between them. Germline V gene sequence: CDR1 PRHDT, CDR2 FYEKMQ (reference sequence). For the CDR3, the DNA is TGTGCCAGCAGCTTAGAACATTACGAGCAGTACTTC. Its translation: CASSLEHYEQYF.

The chain is built from TRBV9 and TRBJ1-5, with TRBD1 as a possible D gene (5 bases). V was clipped by 3 bases and J by 7 bases, with 11 bases between them. This CDR3 contains 13 residues. CDR1 SGDLS and CDR2 YYNGEE come from the germline V gene. The CDR3 loop is CASSAGELQPQHF. The CDR3 coding sequence is TGTGCCAGCAGCGCGGGGGAGCTCCAGCCCCAGCATTTT.

The chain couples TRBV7-6 to TRBJ1-1; no reliable D call. CDR3 size: 13 residues. The V gene lost 5 bases and the J gene lost 1 base, with 8 bases spanning the gap. Germline V gene data show CDR1 as SGHVS and CDR2 as FNYEAQ. This chain's CDR3 is CASSPLSNTEAFF. The DNA for the CDR3 is TGTGCCAGCAGCCCCTTGTCGAACACTGAAGCTTTCTTT.